Presented here are 29 T cell receptor beta chains from one specimen sequenced in a study of CD8+ T cells in alopecia areata. cDNA reverse transcribed from extracted RNA served as the sequencing template. Clones were sequenced by immunoSEQ multiplex PCR, and TCRdb holds only the in-frame ones, with some missing. This sample has fewer than 110,000 clones, with just under 60% found just once. Described treatment: oral pan-JAK inhibitor, 5-10 mg twice daily. The input for sequencing was CD8+ T cells sorted from blood, taken at approximately week 60, from a patient treated with tofacitinib. These receptors were collected from a human donor with alopecia areata.

The sample holds one count of this clone. The chain links TRBV6-5 to TRBJ2-7, with D perhaps matching TRBD1 (5 bases). V dropped 10 bases and J dropped 4 bases, with 11 bases sitting between them. The CDR3 is 11 residues long. Germline V gene data show CDR1 as MNHEY and CDR2 as SVGAGI. The CDR3, as DNA: TGTGCCACCCGACAGAATTACGAGCAGTACTTC. Its translation is CATRQNYEQYF.

This clone was observed a handful of times. The chain employs TRBV9 and TRBJ2-3, with TRBD2 identical over 9 bases. Per germline, CDR1 SGDLS and CDR2 YYNGEE. This CDR3 has 17 residues. The trim removed 4 bases at V and 2 bases at J, leaving 11 bases unmatched. CDR3 sequence: CASSPGGSGGVTDTQYF. The CDR3 DNA reads TGTGCCAGCAGCCCAGGGGGTAGCGGGGGCGTCACAGATACGCAGTATTTT.

This clone was observed a few times. The chain is built from TRBV5-4 and TRBJ1-2; D unclear. Trimming pared 2 bases from V and 3 bases from J, leaving 14 bases between. Germline CDR1 SGHNT, CDR2 YYREEE (reference sequence). CDR3 length: 15 amino acids. The CDR3 sequence is CASSLQGRAYYGYTF. The CDR3 coding sequence is TGTGCCAGCAGCTTACAAGGGCGCGCATACTATGGCTACACCTTC.

Of note for this clone: Other nucleotide sequences from this sample produce the same CDR3. V gene TRBV15 combines with J gene TRBJ2-3; 10 bases line up with TRBD1. This CDR3 has 16 residues. The V gene's germline CDR1 is LNHNV and CDR2 YYDKDF (reference sequence). The V and J ends lost 5 bases and 2 bases, in that order; junction bases with no gene match: 7. For the CDR3, the DNA is TGTGCCACCAGCTTACGGGACAGGGGACCCACAGATACGCAGTATTTT. Its protein is CATSLRDRGPTDTQYF.

The rearrangement uses TRBV4-1 and TRBJ1-1, with unresolved D. The CDR3 contains 15 residues. CDR1 and CDR2 from the germline V gene are MGHRA and YSYEKL. Deletions cut 0 bases from V and 4 bases from J, with 12 bases between. In DNA, the CDR3 is TGCGCCAGCAGCCAAGAGGCCGGCTGGGTCACTGAAGCTTTCTTT. It yields the protein CASSQEAGWVTEAFF.

The CDR3: CASSLPRDGQNTEAFF. The CDR3 DNA is TGTGCCAGCAGCTTACCTCGGGACGGACAGAACACTGAAGCTTTCTTT. The chain carries TRBV7-9 and TRBJ1-1; TRBD1 might be the D (5 bases). Germline CDR1 reads SEHNR; CDR2 reads FQNEAQ (reference sequence). The length of the CDR3 is 16 residues. V gave up 2 bases and J gave up 1 base, with 14 bases separating them.

Only one count was recorded for this clone. The chain employs TRBV7-9 and TRBJ1-1; D is unclear. Looked up from germline, CDR1 is SEHNR and CDR2 is FQNEAQ (reference sequence). V lost 2 bases to trimming and J lost 4 bases, with 8 bases between them. The CDR3 runs to 13 residues. The CDR3 DNA is TGTGCCAGCAGCTTATCTAGTGGCACTGAAGCTTTCTTT. Translated: CASSLSSGTEAFF.

The chain recombines TRBV27 with TRBJ1-1; 8 bases fit TRBD1. Per germline, CDR1 MNHEY and CDR2 SMNVEV (reference sequence). V was pared by 2 bases and J by 1 base, with 0 bases of the junction left unmatched. The CDR3 length is 14 residues. CDR3 region: CASSLDRGNTEAFF. The DNA of the CDR3 is TGTGCCAGCAGTTTAGACAGGGGGAACACTGAAGCTTTCTTT.

The chain combines TRBV28 with TRBJ2-7; 7 nucleotides align to TRBD2. Unmatched junction bases numbered 4, after V lost 6 bases and J lost 8 bases. This CDR3 is 11 amino acids long. Germline V lookup: CDR1 MDHEN, CDR2 SYDVKM. CDR3 protein: CASSTGLQQYF. CDR3 coding DNA: TGTGCCAGCAGCACGGGACTACAGCAGTACTTC.

The genes are TRBV4-1 and TRBJ1-5; 7 positions match TRBD1. This CDR3 has 14 residues. Germline assignment: CDR1 MGHRA and CDR2 YSYEKL. The ends lost 3 bases at V and 3 bases at J; junction bases unmatched: 2. Here the CDR3 reads CASSQTGLNQPQHF. DNA of the CDR3: TGCGCCAGCAGCCAGACAGGGCTCAATCAGCCCCAGCATTTT.

This clone was observed a few times. The gene calls are TRBV5-1 and TRBJ1-1; no reliable D call. The CDR3 runs to 15 residues. Trimming pared 1 base from V and 6 bases from J, leaving 16 bases between. CDR1 SGHRS and CDR2 YFSETQ come from the germline V gene. CDR3 loop: CASSLNSPTGAEAFF. Written as DNA, the CDR3 is TGCGCCAGCAGCTTGAATTCCCCAACTGGAGCTGAAGCTTTCTTT.

The chain employs TRBV6-4 and TRBJ1-1; D not certain. The germline V gene encodes CDR1 MRHNA and CDR2 SNTAGT. The CDR3 totals 15 residues. Trimming cost V 5 bases and J 4 bases, with 17 bases left between them. The CDR3 nucleotides are TGTGCCAGCAGTCCCGCAGTTAGGACGAGCACTGAAGCTTTCTTT. It specifies CASSPAVRTSTEAFF.

CDR3 DNA sequence: TGTGCCAGCAGTTTAGGGTCTAACTATGGCTACACCTTC. This gives the protein CASSLGSNYGYTF. The chain couples TRBV28 to TRBJ1-2; D unresolved. The CDR3 runs 13 residues. CDR1 is MDHEN, CDR2 SYDVKM, per germline. Trimming pared 2 bases from V and 0 bases from J, leaving 4 bases between.

The chain's CDR3 is CASRPKPGQHTDTQYF. The CDR3 bases are TGTGCCAGTAGGCCTAAGCCGGGACAGCACACAGATACGCAGTATTTT. The chain uses TRBV19 and TRBJ2-3, with 7 bases lining up with TRBD1. CDR1 is LNHDA, CDR2 SQIVND, per germline (reference sequence). The CDR3 sequence is 16 residues long. Trimming at V came to 6 bases and at J to 2 bases, leaving 11 bases not matched to a gene.

This clone appeared once. The chain recombines TRBV5-6 with TRBJ2-5, with D perhaps TRBD1 (7 bases). CDR1 SGHDT and CDR2 YYEEEE come from the germline V gene. CDR3 length equals 13 residues. The V and J ends lost 2 bases and 10 bases respectively, with 15 bases between them. This CDR3 reads CASSFGRGDDQYF. CDR3 in DNA: TGTGCCAGCAGCTTCGGCAGGGGGGATGACCAGTACTTC.

V is TRBV11-2 and J is TRBJ2-5, with D perhaps TRBD1 (6 bases). The CDR3 runs to 14 residues. Trimming pared 7 bases from V and 5 bases from J, leaving 17 bases between. The germline CDR1 and CDR2 sequences are SGHAT and FQNNGV. The CDR3 loop reads CASTAGQGTETQYF. The DNA of the CDR3 is TGTGCCAGCACCGCGGGCCAGGGGACCGAGACCCAGTACTTC.

The chain employs TRBV7-9 and TRBJ2-3; 14 bases map to TRBD2. The CDR3 sequence is 16 residues long. V lost 5 bases, J lost 5 bases, and 6 bases stayed unmatched. Germline V gene lookup returns CDR1 SEHNR and CDR2 FQNEAQ (reference sequence). CDR3 residues: CASSVTSGGVGDTQYF. CDR3 nucleotides: TGTGCCAGCAGCGTGACTAGCGGGGGGGTAGGAGATACGCAGTATTTT.

This clone was recorded once. The chain carries TRBV14 and TRBJ2-7; D unclear. The CDR3 length is 13 residues. The V gene's germline CDR1 is SGHDN and CDR2 FVKESK. V lost 3 bases, J lost 7 bases, and 13 bases lay in between. CDR3 region: CASSHGPTTEQYF. DNA for the CDR3: TGTGCCAGCAGCCATGGACCCACCACGGAGCAGTACTTC.

V is TRBV5-1 and J is TRBJ1-6; D is uncertain. The CDR3 has 13 residues. From germline, CDR1 is SGHRS and CDR2 YFSETQ. Trimming shortened V by 4 bases and J by 9 bases, and 11 bases separated the two germline ends. The CDR3 nucleotides are TGCGCCAGCAGCCCTGATTTGGGTTCACCCCTCCACTTT. As protein: CASSPDLGSPLHF.

The chain uses TRBV30 and TRBJ2-7; D assignment may be TRBD1 or TRBD2 (5 bases each). The V end was cut by 7 bases, the J end by 3 bases, with 16 bases between. Germline V gene sequence: CDR1 GTSNPN, CDR2 SVGIG (reference sequence). The CDR3 has 13 residues. CDR3 sequence: CASTAGTRYEQYF. CDR3 sequence (DNA): TGTGCCTCTACAGCCGGGACCCGCTACGAGCAGTACTTC.

The V and J genes are TRBV2 and TRBJ2-3; D gene ambiguous. Trimming took 5 bases from V and 10 from J, leaving 25 bases between them. CDR3 length: 16 amino acids. Per the germline V gene, CDR1 is SNHLY and CDR2 is FYNNEI. Here the CDR3 DNA reads TGTGCCAGCAGTTATCCCGGCCTGGTCTCATTAAAGGCGCAGTATTTT. Translation gives CASSYPGLVSLKAQYF.

Notes on this clone: At one end, the junction sequence differs from germline, possibly due to a read error. The sample carries other DNA sequences with the same CDR3. The chain carries TRBV30 and TRBJ2-1; D is undetermined. Germline CDR1 GTSNPN, CDR2 SVGIG (reference sequence). The CDR3 is 10 amino acids. CDR3 DNA sequence: TGTGCCTGGGCCTATAATGAGCAGTTCTTC. Translated: CAWAYNEQFF.

V is TRBV27 and J is TRBJ2-1; D assignment may be TRBD1 or TRBD2 (6 bases each). V was trimmed by 7 bases and J by 5 bases, leaving 18 bases between them. Germline CDR1 MNHEY, CDR2 SMNVEV (reference sequence). The CDR3 has 15 amino acids. CDR3 sequence (DNA): TGTGCCAGCAAATTTGGGGGGCGCGGAGACAATGAGCAGTTCTTC. Translating it yields CASKFGGRGDNEQFF.

This sequence joins TRBV2 and TRBJ2-7, with 10 bases matching TRBD2. The CDR3 is 14 amino acids. The V segment lost 8 bases and the J segment 2 bases; nucleotides outside the gene matches: 6. Germline V gene sequence: CDR1 SNHLY, CDR2 FYNNEI. CDR3 sequence (DNA): TGTGCCAGCGAGGTAGCGGGGGGAACCTACGAGCAGTACTTC. Protein product: CASEVAGGTYEQYF.

V and J are TRBV6-5 and TRBJ1-1; D call uncertain. Trimming took off 0 bases at V and 4 bases at J, with 12 bases between the two ends. Looked up from germline, CDR1 is MNHEY and CDR2 is SVGAGI. The CDR3 sequence is 15 residues long. CDR3 nucleotides: TGTGCCAGCAGTTACTCTTTCCCGGAAACCACTGAAGCTTTCTTT. This encodes CASSYSFPETTEAFF.

This rearrangement joins TRBV30 to TRBJ1-2; weak D call: TRBD1 (5 bases). The CDR3 loop spans 12 amino acids. Germline V gives CDR1 GTSNPN, CDR2 SVGIG (reference sequence). Trimming left V 2 bases short and J 10 bases short, with 14 bases between. The CDR3 DNA follows: TGTGCCTGGAGTACTGGGGGACTTGACTACACCTTC. Protein product: CAWSTGGLDYTF.

The chain combines TRBV29-1 with TRBJ2-7, with TRBD1 identical over 7 bases. The CDR3 runs to 14 residues. The germline V gene has CDR1 SQVTM and CDR2 ANQGSEA. V lost 1 base and J lost 0; bases outside the gene matches: 3. CDR3 region: CSVEAQGDSYEQYF. The CDR3 coding sequence is TGCAGCGTTGAAGCTCAGGGGGACTCCTACGAGCAGTACTTC.

A note on this clone: This may come from a read error, since a much larger clone is one base off. This rearrangement joins TRBV6-6 to TRBJ1-1, with 7 bases aligning to TRBD1. The CDR3 consists of 12 residues. Germline trimming cut 6 bases from V and 7 bases from J; bases unmatched to any gene: 5. Germline CDR1 MNHNY, CDR2 SVGAGI (reference sequence). CDR3 residues: CASSPWTGEAFF. Here the CDR3 DNA reads TGTGCCAGCAGCCCCTGGACAGGTGAAGCTTTCTTT.

V and J are TRBV2 and TRBJ1-1; 7 bases fit TRBD1. The germline V gene has CDR1 SNHLY and CDR2 FYNNEI. Trimming cost V 7 bases and J 1 base; bases outside gene matches: 6. This CDR3 region has 14 residues. The CDR3 sequence: CASTPRTGNTEAFF. CDR3 in DNA: TGTGCCAGCACCCCAAGGACAGGGAACACTGAAGCTTTCTTT.